This TCR beta chain came from a study of cytomegalovirus exposure and HLA in healthy donors. Overall study findings and caveats: Being productive about 90% or about 30% of the time was typical of most TCR beta V segments in an earlier analysis. Later work found most CMV-associated TCR beta chains apparently HLA-restricted.

Comment on this clone: What it binds is not known.

CDR3 length: 16 residues. V shed 6 bases, J shed 0 bases, and the junction held 8 bases outside the gene matches. CDR1 MNHNY and CDR2 SVGAGI come from the germline V gene (reference sequence). PCR involved 60 Vbeta and 13 Jbeta primers. How the authors handled the data: Later analysis identified roughly 82 million unique TCR beta chains, around 10 million shared. The protocol was immunoSEQ multiplex PCR, while the TCRdb copy is restricted to in-frame clones and leaves out a portion. The V and J calls and the clone size are those of that table, but D and trimming were determined from the DNA. The sample consists of about 250,000 clones, 92% of them appearing once.

The chain employs TRBV6-6 and TRBJ1-3; 7 bases map to TRBD1. Specimen: PBMCs. This receptor was obtained from a girl aged 2 to 10 in good health and CMV-seronegative. The CDR3 bases are TGTGCCAGCAGAACTACCACAGGGGACTCTGGAAACACCATATATTTT. Amino acid sequence: CASRTTTGDSGNTIYF.